Each of the 15 T cell receptor beta chains below was sequenced from the same sample in a study of OX40 agonist ivuxolimab in advanced cancers. Clones were sequenced by immunoSEQ multiplex PCR, and TCRdb holds only the in-frame ones, with some missing. This repertoire shows about 68,000 clones, 75% to 85% found once; its top ten account for over 1.3%. Sequenced material: CD4+ or CD8+ T cells sorted from blood, taken in a trial of the OX40 agonist ivuxolimab. The receptor set was obtained from an adult with an advanced solid tumor such as melanoma, head and neck, liver or kidney cancer.

The chain carries TRBV6-5 and TRBJ1-3; TRBD1 is a possible D gene (6 bases). Germline CDR1 is MNHEY and CDR2 is SVGAGI. With 4 bases removed from V and 8 bases from J, the gap between germline ends came to 15 bases. The CDR3 spans 14 residues. The CDR3 nucleotides are TGTGCCAGCAGTTCCCCCCGACAGGCACACACCATATATTTT. This gives the protein CASSSPRQAHTIYF.

J is TRBJ2-4 and V is TRBV6-5, with D possibly called TRBD1 or TRBD2 (6 bases each). The V end lost 2 bases, the J end lost 6 bases, and 14 bases lay between the germline ends. There are 15 residues in the CDR3. Germline V gives CDR1 MNHEY, CDR2 SVGAGI. The CDR3 loop is CASSYENGGGNIQYF. CDR3 nucleotide sequence: TGTGCCAGCAGTTACGAAAATGGAGGGGGAAACATTCAGTACTTC.

The chain recombines TRBV28 with TRBJ1-5; D gene unclear. Trimming took off 7 bases at V and 3 bases at J, with 19 bases between the two ends. The CDR3 contains 16 residues. Germline CDR1 MDHEN, CDR2 SYDVKM. This chain's CDR3 is CASTLSYGSSNQPQHF. CDR3 sequence (DNA): TGTGCCAGCACCTTGTCCTACGGGTCGTCCAATCAGCCCCAGCATTTT. Combining the CDR3 with reference TRBV28 and TRBJ1-5 gives the whole variable domain DVKVTQSSRYLVKRTGEKVFLECVQDMDHENMFWYRQDPGLGLRLIYFSYDVKMKEKGDIPEGYSVSREKKERFSLILESASTNQTSMYLCASTLSYGSSNQPQHFGDGTRLSIL.

The chain couples TRBV18 to TRBJ2-1; TRBD2 might be the D (5 bases). From germline, CDR1 is KGHSH and CDR2 LQKENI. Trimming pared 3 bases from V and 5 bases from J, leaving 11 bases between. CDR3 length: 14 residues. As DNA, the CDR3 is TGTGCCAGCTCACCGTCTCGGGGTAACAATGAGCAGTTCTTC. It is translated as CASSPSRGNNEQFF.

The chain carries TRBV2 and TRBJ2-2, with D possibly being TRBD2 (6 bases). CDR3 size: 15 residues. The V gene lost 3 bases and the J gene lost 2 bases, with 10 bases spanning the gap. Germline CDR1 reads SNHLY; CDR2 reads FYNNEI. Written as DNA, the CDR3 is TGTGCCAGCAGTGATGTGCGGGGTAACACCGGGGAGCTGTTTTTT. Protein product: CASSDVRGNTGELFF.

This chain links TRBV5-4 with TRBJ1-1, with 7 nucleotides matching TRBD1. V lost 3 bases, J lost 0 bases, and 5 bases stayed unmatched. This CDR3 spans 15 amino acids. CDR1 is SGHNT, CDR2 YYREEE, per germline (reference sequence). DNA of the CDR3: TGTGCCAGCAGCTCGTCCGACAGGGTGAACACTGAAGCTTTCTTT. Residues: CASSSSDRVNTEAFF.

The V call is TRBV5-4, the J call TRBJ2-7, with 8 bases identical to TRBD2. Germline V gene sequence: CDR1 SGHNT, CDR2 YYREEE (reference sequence). Trimming cost V 0 bases and J 0 bases; bases outside gene matches: 5. CDR3 length: 16 residues. Written as DNA, the CDR3 is TGTGCCAGCAGCTTGGCGGGCGGGGGGTACTCCTACGAGCAGTACTTC. It is translated as CASSLAGGGYSYEQYF.

The chain is built from TRBV21-1 and TRBJ1-2. TRBV21-1 is marked as a pseudogene. The CDR3 spans 14 residues. In DNA, the CDR3 is TGTGCCAGCAACGGCAGAAACTTGAACTATGGCTACACCTTC. Residues: CASNGRNLNYGYTF.

This clone has at least ten counts. CDR3 sequence: CASSQTDRLNTEAFF. CDR3 nucleotide sequence: TGCGCCAGCAGCCAGACGGACAGATTGAACACTGAAGCTTTCTTT. The chain links TRBV4-1 to TRBJ1-1, with D maybe TRBD1 (6 bases). V was shortened by 3 bases and J by 0 bases, with 11 bases between the two germline ends. CDR1 MGHRA and CDR2 YSYEKL come from the germline V gene. This CDR3 spans 15 amino acids.

In DNA, the CDR3 is TGCGCCAGCAGGGTGGTCGGGACAGGGCGCACCGGGGAGCTGTTTTTT. Protein product: CASRVVGTGRTGELFF. This chain connects TRBV5-1 to TRBJ2-2; 9 bases align to TRBD1. This CDR3 is 16 amino acids long. Germline values: CDR1 SGHRS, CDR2 YFSETQ. J gave up 4 bases and V 5 bases, and 9 bases lay outside the gene matches.

J is TRBJ1-3 and V is TRBV19; weak D call: TRBD1 (6 bases). V dropped 5 bases and J dropped 1 base, with 18 bases sitting between them. Germline-derived CDR1 and CDR2 are LNHDA and SQIVND (reference sequence). This CDR3 contains 17 residues. The CDR3 protein is CASSLLPGVFSGNTIYF. The CDR3 DNA reads TGTGCCAGTAGTCTCCTTCCAGGGGTTTTTTCTGGAAACACCATATATTTT.

The chain recombines TRBV5-1 with TRBJ2-4; D is perhaps TRBD2 (6 bases). Trimming stripped 3 bases from V and 9 bases from J, with 22 bases between. Germline loops: CDR1 SGHRS, CDR2 YFSETQ. The CDR3 covers 16 residues. CDR3 protein: CASSSGTLEIKGIQYF. CDR3 in DNA: TGCGCCAGCAGCTCGGGGACTCTGGAAATTAAAGGCATTCAGTACTTC.

The chain carries TRBV19 and TRBJ1-2; no clear D gene. With 5 bases removed from V and 2 bases from J, the gap between germline ends came to 9 bases. Germline values: CDR1 LNHDA, CDR2 SQIVND (reference sequence). This CDR3 contains 13 residues. CDR3: CASSAPPNYGYTF. CDR3 DNA: TGTGCCAGTAGTGCCCCGCCAAACTATGGCTACACCTTC.

This clone was found a few times. The V and J genes are TRBV5-4 and TRBJ2-6; D is uncertain. This CDR3 comprises 13 residues. Trimming pared 4 bases from V and 2 bases from J, leaving 4 bases between. CDR1 is SGHNT and CDR2 is YYREEE in the germline V gene (reference sequence). CDR3 region: CASSPTGANVLTF. In DNA, the CDR3 is TGTGCCAGCAGCCCTACTGGGGCCAACGTCCTGACTTTC.

The rearrangement links TRBV29-1 to TRBJ1-3, with a possible D match to TRBD1 (6 bases). CDR1 and CDR2 (germline): SQVTM, ANQGSEA. V lost 4 bases and J 0 bases, leaving 7 bases between the germline ends. The CDR3 spans 13 residues. This CDR3 is CSVGGPSGNTIYF. In nucleotides, the CDR3 is TGCAGCGTTGGGGGGCCCTCTGGAAACACCATATATTTT.